The 32 T cell receptor beta chains given below trace back to one sample, sequenced in a study of low-dose radiotherapy and immunotherapy resistance in tumors. Time point defined: before trial treatment. With TRAV- and TRBV-specific primers, first-strand cDNA was made, covering the alpha and beta chains. Amplification of TCRs used a constant-region primer and V-primer adapter for about 20 PCR cycles. TCRdb re-analysed the reads in MiXCR, keeping a single row per CDR3 protein. The data hold tens of thousands of distinct CDR3 sequences, with 9.4% observed a single time. The sequenced sample was PBMCs, obtained before treatment. The source of these receptors is a male donor with prostate cancer.

The sample holds a few counts of this clonotype. The rearrangement joins TRBV19 to TRBJ2-1, with D possibly called TRBD1 or TRBD2 (6 bases each). The CDR3 extends over 15 amino acids. V was pared by 5 bases and J by 13 bases, with 24 bases between. Germline loops: CDR1 LNHDA, CDR2 SQIVND (reference sequence). The CDR3 is CASSRPGASAIHQFF. The CDR3 nucleotides are TGTGCCAGTAGTCGTCCGGGGGCTAGCGCGATACACCAGTTCTTC.

There are many counts of this clonotype. V usage is TRBV28 and J usage is TRBJ1-5; D unclear. V lost 9 bases, J lost 3 bases, and 9 bases lay in between. This CDR3 region has 12 residues. Germline values: CDR1 MDHEN, CDR2 SYDVKM. In nucleotides, the CDR3 is TGTGCCAGTGGACGGTCCAATCAGCCCCAGCATTTT. Its translation: CASGRSNQPQHF.

This clonotype was observed a handful of times. V is TRBV7-9 and J is TRBJ1-2; 8 nucleotides line up with TRBD1. The J segment lost 7 bases and the V segment lost 4 bases, leaving 8 bases of the junction unmatched. CDR3 length: 14 amino acids. Germline lookup yields CDR1 SEHNR and CDR2 FQNEAQ (reference sequence). The CDR3 reads CASSSVQGAGGYTF. The CDR3 coding sequence is TGTGCCAGCAGCTCCGTGCAGGGGGCAGGTGGCTACACCTTC.

This clonotype appeared many times. The V call is TRBV27, the J call TRBJ2-7, with D unresolved. The V end lost 7 bases, the J end lost 1 base, and 11 bases lay between the germline ends. This CDR3 has 13 amino acids. Germline loops: CDR1 MNHEY, CDR2 SMNVEV (reference sequence). The CDR3 protein is CASIAGSSYEQYF. The CDR3 DNA follows: TGTGCCAGCATTGCAGGTTCATCCTACGAGCAGTACTTC.

This clonotype was seen repeatedly, ten times or more. V gene TRBV20-1 combines with J gene TRBJ1-2; TRBD1 matches at 8 bases. Trimming took 6 bases from V and 7 from J; bases not matched to a gene: 13. Germline assignment: CDR1 DFQATT and CDR2 SNEGSKA (reference sequence). There are 14 residues in the CDR3. The CDR3 is CSAPKDRAGGGYTF. Written as DNA, the CDR3 is TGCAGTGCCCCCAAGGACAGGGCGGGAGGTGGCTACACCTTC.

At least ten counts were recorded for this clonotype. The chain is built from TRBV7-2 and TRBJ2-7; D perhaps matches TRBD2 (6 bases). V was cut by 2 bases and J by 7 bases, with 12 bases left in between. The CDR3 consists of 13 residues. Per the germline V gene, CDR1 is SGHTA and CDR2 is FQGNSA. This CDR3 is CASSLSGRREQYF. The CDR3, as DNA: TGTGCCAGCAGCTTAAGTGGGAGGCGGGAGCAGTACTTC.

Ten or more counts support this clonotype. J is TRBJ1-6 and V is TRBV19; D is uncertain. This CDR3 has 15 residues. The V end was cut by 3 bases, the J end by 7 bases, with 13 bases between. Germline CDR1 and CDR2: LNHDA and SQIVND (reference sequence). The CDR3 here is CASSMLRPANSPLHF. DNA of the CDR3: TGTGCCAGTAGTATGCTCAGGCCGGCGAATTCACCCCTCCACTTT.

This clonotype was detected many times. CDR3 region: CASSSRDVPNYGYTF. The DNA for the CDR3 is TGTGCCAGCAGCTCTCGGGACGTCCCTAACTATGGCTACACCTTC. The rearrangement uses TRBV12-3 or TRBV12-4 and TRBJ1-2; TRBD1 might be the D (5 bases). The CDR3 totals 15 residues. V lost 6 bases and J lost 0, with 14 bases in between.

This clonotype was counted at least ten times. This chain uses TRBV28 with TRBJ1-2, with 8 positions matching TRBD1. With V trimmed by 3 bases and J by 3 bases, 3 bases remained unmatched. This CDR3 is 14 amino acids long. Germline CDR1 and CDR2: MDHEN and SYDVKM. The CDR3 DNA reads TGTGCCAGCAGTTTTTCAGGGGGCGACTATGGCTACACCTTC. Its translation is CASSFSGGDYGYTF.

This clonotype was observed many times. The chain links TRBV4-1 to TRBJ2-5; 9 bases are a match to TRBD1. The CDR3 is made up of 17 amino acids. The V gene's germline CDR1 is MGHRA and CDR2 YSYEKL. V lost 0 bases and J lost 4; bases outside the gene matches: 9. CDR3 sequence: CASSQERGQGARETQYF. DNA for the CDR3: TGCGCCAGCAGCCAAGAACGGGGACAGGGAGCCCGAGAGACCCAGTACTTC.

This clonotype was found many times. The junction departs from germline at one end; a sequencing error may be responsible. This chain links TRBV5-1 with TRBJ1-1; 8 bases line up with TRBD1. CDR1 and CDR2 (germline): SGHRS, YFSETQ. The CDR3 is 13 amino acids. In DNA form, the CDR3 reads TGTGCCAGCAGCGGACAGGGGAACACTGAAGCTTTCTTT. As protein: CASSGQGNTEAFF.

This clonotype was counted many times. The chain uses TRBV28 and TRBJ1-2, with D possibly TRBD1 on 6 matching bases. The ends were cut back, 8 bases at V and 1 base at J, with 17 bases in the middle. This CDR3 is built from 15 residues. The germline CDR1 and CDR2 sequences are MDHEN and SYDVKM. The CDR3 coding sequence is TGTGCCAGCGCCTCGGCTGGGACATTTAACTATGGCTACACCTTC. Translating it yields CASASAGTFNYGYTF.

This clonotype has a count of ten or more. This chain connects TRBV29-1 to TRBJ1-2, with TRBD1 as a possible D gene (5 bases). The length of the CDR3 is 14 residues. V was trimmed by 1 base and J by 5 bases, leaving 14 bases between them. The germline gives CDR1 SQVTM, CDR2 ANQGSEA. Here the CDR3 DNA reads TGCAGCGTTGAAGCCGAGGGGTTACGGTATGGCTACACCTTC. Translated: CSVEAEGLRYGYTF.

This clonotype was seen repeatedly, ten times or more. The chain uses TRBV3-1 and TRBJ1-2; D is unclear. CDR3 size: 13 residues. CDR1 and CDR2 from the germline V gene are LGHDT and YNNKEL (reference sequence). V was clipped by 4 bases and J by 4 bases, with 10 bases between them. The CDR3 DNA follows: TGTGCCAGCAGCCCGGCAGGCCTCTATGGCTACACCTTC. Its protein product is CASSPAGLYGYTF.

This clonotype was counted many times. The chain has TRBV18 and TRBJ2-3; D possibly corresponds to TRBD2 (6 bases). The V gene lost 1 base and the J gene lost 4 bases, with 9 bases spanning the gap. This CDR3 has 14 amino acids. From germline, CDR1 is KGHSH and CDR2 LQKENI. CDR3 nucleotides: TGTGCCAGCTCACCACTTCCGGGGGCAGATACGCAGTATTTT. Amino acids: CASSPLPGADTQYF.

A note on this clonotype: Because the CDR3's place on the DNA is in doubt, the DNA is left out and the CDR3 is given as listed by TCRdb. The V gene is TRBV9, the J gene TRBJ2-2; TRBD1 is the table's D call, not checked against the DNA. Looked up from germline, CDR1 is SGDLS and CDR2 is YYNGEE. The CDR3 is 15 amino acids long, termini counted. CDR3 in amino acids: CASSMDRVAPGSCFF.

The sample holds a few counts of this clonotype. The chain couples TRBV18 to TRBJ1-5, with a possible D match to TRBD1 (5 bases). In germline, CDR1 is KGHSH, CDR2 LQKENI. This CDR3 is 14 amino acids long. The ends were cut back, 6 bases at V and 3 bases at J, with 12 bases in the middle. The CDR3 coding sequence is TGTGCCAGCTCGCCGGGACGGAACAATCAGCCCCAGCATTTT. As protein: CASSPGRNNQPQHF.

With respect to this clonotype: A far larger clone is off by one base, so a read error is likely. V is TRBV28 and J is TRBJ2-4, with no clear D. The V and J ends lost 9 bases and 13 bases respectively, with 22 bases between them. The V gene's germline CDR1 is MDHEN and CDR2 SYDVKM. This CDR3 is 13 amino acids long. CDR3 residues: CASVAVPYNEQYF. The CDR3 DNA follows: TGTGCCAGTGTAGCTGTACCTTACAATGAGCAGTACTTC.

This clonotype was found once. The V and J genes are TRBV6-6 and TRBJ1-1, with unresolved D. CDR3 length: 12 residues. Germline values: CDR1 MNHNY, CDR2 SVGAGI (reference sequence). V lost 5 bases to trimming and J lost 7 bases, with 11 bases between them. The DNA for the CDR3 is TGTGCCAGCAGTGGAGACCGACTTGAAGCTTTCTTT. It specifies CASSGDRLEAFF.

Comment on this clonotype: Only one base separates this from a far larger clonotype, so it likely reflects a read error. This sequence joins TRBV28 and TRBJ2-1, with 9 bases lining up with TRBD1. The germline gives CDR1 MDHEN, CDR2 SYDVKM. The CDR3 loop spans 14 amino acids. V was clipped by 6 bases and J by 10 bases; unmatched bases: 10. This CDR3 reads CASSSGQGFYEQFF. The CDR3 region has the DNA TGTGCCAGCAGCTCGGGACAGGGATTCTACGAGCAGTTCTTC.

The table lists this clonotype with many counts. The rearrangement uses TRBV30 and TRBJ2-1, with 8 bases identical to TRBD1. The length of the CDR3 is 14 residues. The ends lost 4 bases at V and 1 base at J; junction bases unmatched: 3. CDR1 and CDR2 from the germline V gene are GTSNPN and SVGIG (reference sequence). The CDR3 DNA reads TGTGCCTGGACCCGACAGGGGTCCTACAATGAGCAGTTCTTC. It codes for CAWTRQGSYNEQFF.

This clonotype showed up many times. The chain has TRBV12-3 or TRBV12-4 and TRBJ2-7, with D possibly TRBD2 on 6 matching bases. The CDR3 runs to 12 residues. V lost 7 bases, J lost 2 bases, and 9 bases lay in between. The DNA for the CDR3 is TGTGCCAGCAAAGGCGGGGCCTACGAGCAGTACTTC. It encodes CASKGGAYEQYF.

This clonotype was seen many times. The chain employs TRBV10-3 and TRBJ2-7; D may match TRBD1 or TRBD2 (5 bases each). V lost 0 bases, J lost 2 bases, and 14 bases lay in between. There are 16 residues in the CDR3. Germline V gene data show CDR1 as ENHRY and CDR2 as SYGVKD. In DNA form, the CDR3 reads TGTGCCATCAGTGAGTCCAGAGGCAGGGAGACCTACGAGCAGTACTTC. Translating it yields CAISESRGRETYEQYF.

This clonotype came up many times. In nucleotides, the CDR3 is TGTGCCAGTAGTATTGGGACTAGCGAGGGTGAGCAGTTCTTC. Amino acid sequence: CASSIGTSEGEQFF. The chain joins TRBV19 to TRBJ2-1; 10 bases are shared with TRBD2. CDR3 length: 14 residues. Germline values: CDR1 LNHDA, CDR2 SQIVND (reference sequence). Trimming at V came to 3 bases and at J to 9 bases, leaving 5 bases not matched to a gene.

This clonotype was seen ten or more times. The CDR3 bases are TGCGCCAGCAGCATTGCCGGGACTAGCGTCATAGAGACCCAGTACTTC. Protein sequence: CASSIAGTSVIETQYF. V usage is TRBV5-1 and J usage is TRBJ2-5, with TRBD2 matching over 10 bases. Germline V gives CDR1 SGHRS, CDR2 YFSETQ. The CDR3 extends over 16 amino acids. The V and J ends lost 4 bases and 4 bases, in that order; junction bases with no gene match: 10.

This clonotype was seen many times. This rearrangement joins TRBV20-1 to TRBJ2-3; 13 bases agree with TRBD2. From germline, CDR1 is DFQATT and CDR2 SNEGSKA (reference sequence). Unmatched junction bases numbered 6, after V lost 3 bases and J lost 6 bases. The CDR3 covers 15 residues. CDR3 nucleotide sequence: TGCAGTGCTAGTGGGACTAGCGGGACCTTGGATACGCAGTATTTT. Translation: CSASGTSGTLDTQYF.

This clonotype was observed many times. The genes are TRBV20-1 and TRBJ1-5; a possible D gene is TRBD1 (5 bases). Per germline, CDR1 DFQATT and CDR2 SNEGSKA (reference sequence). Trimming took off 0 bases at V and 0 bases at J, with 15 bases between the two ends. The CDR3 has 17 amino acids. CDR3 amino acids: CSARDPAGTYSNQPQHF. In DNA, the CDR3 is TGCAGTGCTAGAGATCCCGCCGGGACCTATAGCAATCAGCCCCAGCATTTT.

This clonotype was recorded a few times. J is TRBJ2-1 and V is TRBV19; 8 positions agree with TRBD2. From germline, CDR1 is LNHDA and CDR2 SQIVND (reference sequence). The junction had 4 bases not matched to a gene; V was cut back by 6 bases and J by 9 bases. The CDR3 extends over 12 amino acids. CDR3 amino acids: CASRGAGAEQFF. Here the CDR3 DNA reads TGTGCCAGTAGAGGAGCGGGAGCTGAGCAGTTCTTC.

In this sample, this clonotype turned up many times. The chain links TRBV5-1 to TRBJ2-7; 8 bases line up with TRBD2. The CDR3 totals 14 residues. Germline lookup yields CDR1 SGHRS and CDR2 YFSETQ. Losses at the gene ends were 2 bases for V and 5 bases for J; bases not matched to a gene: 6. The CDR3 protein is CASSFSGTAHEQYF. The CDR3 DNA sequence: TGCGCCAGCAGCTTTAGCGGGACCGCCCACGAGCAGTACTTC.

This clonotype was observed many times. The chain employs TRBV28 and TRBJ2-7; D might be TRBD2 (5 bases). Deletions cut 6 bases from V and 0 bases from J, with 9 bases between. The length of the CDR3 is 13 residues. Germline values: CDR1 MDHEN, CDR2 SYDVKM. The CDR3: CASREASSYEQYF. The DNA for the CDR3 is TGTGCCAGCAGGGAGGCCTCCTCCTACGAGCAGTACTTC.

This chain joins TRBV7-8 and TRBJ2-7; D tentatively reads TRBD1 or TRBD2 (5 bases each). CDR1 SGHVS and CDR2 FQNEAQ come from the germline V gene. Trimming pared 1 base from V and 6 bases from J, leaving 19 bases between. The CDR3 has 16 amino acids. The CDR3 sequence: CASSLGDGAWPFEQYF. The CDR3 DNA reads as TGTGCCAGCAGCTTAGGAGACGGGGCTTGGCCTTTCGAGCAGTACTTC.

This clonotype was counted at least ten times. The chain couples TRBV7-2 to TRBJ2-3, with unresolved D. V shed 5 bases and J shed 4 bases, with 16 bases lying between them. Germline CDR1 SGHTA, CDR2 FQGNSA. The CDR3 has 15 residues. CDR3 coding DNA: TGTGCCAGCAGCCTCTCGATAGCCCGCCCAGATACGCAGTATTTT. Protein sequence: CASSLSIARPDTQYF.